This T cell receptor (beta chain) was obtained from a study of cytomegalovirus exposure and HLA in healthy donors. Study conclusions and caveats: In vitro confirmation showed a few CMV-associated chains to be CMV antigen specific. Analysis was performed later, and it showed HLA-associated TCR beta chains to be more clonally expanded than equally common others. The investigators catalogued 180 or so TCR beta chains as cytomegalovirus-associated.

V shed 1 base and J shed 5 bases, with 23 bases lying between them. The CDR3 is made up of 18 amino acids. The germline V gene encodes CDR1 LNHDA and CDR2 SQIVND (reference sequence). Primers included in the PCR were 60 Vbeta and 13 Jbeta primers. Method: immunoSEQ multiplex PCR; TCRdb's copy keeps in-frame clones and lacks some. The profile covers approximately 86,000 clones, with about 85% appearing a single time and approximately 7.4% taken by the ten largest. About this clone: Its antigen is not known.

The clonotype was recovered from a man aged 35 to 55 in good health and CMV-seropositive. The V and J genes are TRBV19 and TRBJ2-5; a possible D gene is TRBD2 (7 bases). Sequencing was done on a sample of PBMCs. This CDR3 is CASSIAVSTGGELETQYF. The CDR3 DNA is TGTGCCAGTAGTATAGCCGTATCGACGGGGGGCGAGTTGGAGACCCAGTACTTC.